One and the same sample provided the 9 T cell receptor beta chains below, sequenced in a study of response to subunit inactivated influenza vaccine. From the RT-PCR reads, TCRdb called clonotypes with MiXCR, one entry per CDR3 protein. Of about 570,000 distinct CDR3 sequences in the sample, roughly 12% were seen once. The starting material was PBMCs from blood, obtained on the day of vaccination. These receptors were collected from a man aged 50 or older who received an inactivated influenza vaccine.

This clonotype was observed a handful of times. The rearrangement joins TRBV7-9 to TRBJ1-1, with D possibly matching TRBD1 (6 bases). From germline, CDR1 is SEHNR and CDR2 FQNEAQ (reference sequence). Trimming removed 2 bases at V and 6 bases at J, with 16 bases between. This CDR3 is 15 amino acids long. Here the CDR3 DNA reads TGTGCCAGCAGCTTATTGCAGGGGATCATAGCTGAAGCTTTCTTT. This sequence encodes CASSLLQGIIAEAFF.

A note on this clonotype: A read error may account for a junction end that differs from germline. The chain carries TRBV29-1 and TRBJ2-1; no definite D call. Looked up from germline, CDR1 is SQVTM and CDR2 is ANQGSEA. The CDR3 has 14 residues. CDR3 sequence (DNA): TGCAGCGCCCGAGAAATGCGCGGTTACACTGAGCAGTTCTTC. This encodes CSAREMRGYTEQFF.

There are many counts of this clonotype. V is TRBV4-2 and J is TRBJ2-2; 9 nucleotides align to TRBD1. Germline V CDR1 and CDR2: LGHNA, YNFKEQ. Trimming at V came to 1 base and at J to 0 bases, leaving 0 bases not matched to a gene. CDR3 length: 16 amino acids. CDR3 DNA sequence: TGTGCCAGCAGCCAAGGACAGGGGGCGAACACCGGGGAGCTGTTTTTT. This gives the protein CASSQGQGANTGELFF.

This chain links TRBV19 with TRBJ2-7, with 7 bases that match TRBD2. CDR1 and CDR2 (germline): LNHDA, SQIVND (reference sequence). J gave up 9 bases and V 0 bases, and 11 bases lay outside the gene matches. The CDR3 is 15 residues long. The CDR3 region has the DNA TGTGCCAGTAGTATAGATAGCGGGCCCCCTGGGATGCAGTACTTC. It translates to CASSIDSGPPGMQYF.

There are a few counts of this clonotype. The chain is built from TRBV4-3 and TRBJ2-2; TRBD1 matches at 7 bases. The V and J ends lost 4 bases and 6 bases, in that order; junction bases with no gene match: 5. The CDR3 runs 14 residues. Germline V CDR1 and CDR2: LGHNA, YSLEER. The chain's CDR3 is CASSLTGLAGELFF. CDR3 sequence (DNA): TGCGCCAGCAGCCTGACAGGGTTGGCCGGGGAGCTGTTTTTT.

CDR3 nucleotide sequence: TGTGCCACCAGCACCCCCTCGGGACTAGCCGTCGATGAGCAGTTCTTC. This sequence encodes CATSTPSGLAVDEQFF. The chain couples TRBV15 to TRBJ2-1; 9 nucleotides line up with TRBD2. The CDR3 runs 16 residues. V lost 4 bases and J lost 8; bases outside the gene matches: 12. CDR1 LNHNV and CDR2 YYDKDF come from the germline V gene (reference sequence).

This clonotype appeared many times. This chain joins TRBV7-2 and TRBJ2-5; no clear D gene. Germline V gene data show CDR1 as SGHTA and CDR2 as FQGNSA. The CDR3 consists of 11 residues. Trimming removed 9 bases from V and 3 bases from J, with 8 bases in between. DNA of the CDR3: TGTGCCAGTAGGTCCAAAGAGACCCAGTACTTC. This codes for CASRSKETQYF.

This clonotype was seen repeatedly, ten times or more. The V gene is TRBV7-2, the J gene TRBJ2-7; tentatively, D is TRBD1 (6 bases). The V and J ends lost 4 bases and 3 bases respectively, with 16 bases between them. CDR3 length: 15 residues. The germline gives CDR1 SGHTA, CDR2 FQGNSA. CDR3 coding DNA: TGTGCCAGCAGCTCCATCGACACAGGGTACTACGAGCAGTACTTC. It is translated as CASSSIDTGYYEQYF.

The chain employs TRBV6-1 and TRBJ2-3; D perhaps matches TRBD2 (7 bases). The CDR3 contains 16 residues. Trimming took 5 bases from V and 1 from J, leaving 16 bases between them. Germline CDR1 and CDR2: MNHNS and SASEGT. The CDR3 here is CASSPGAGARTDTQYF. The CDR3 DNA is TGTGCCAGCAGTCCCGGGGCGGGGGCCCGCACAGATACGCAGTATTTT.